Included here is one T cell receptor beta chain sequence, with context. The antigen is not known. This specimen comes from a study of OX40 agonist ivuxolimab in advanced cancers. Study summary: With ivuxolimab, an agonistic anti-OX40 (CD134) antibody, patients were treated. Allowance was made for prior anti-PD-1, anti-PD-L1 or anti-CTLA-4 therapy, and around 41% had some. General study results and limits: Compared with CD4+, CD8+ T cells on average had more expanded clones. The authors also found low normalized T-cell clonal expansion in some nonresponders.

The CDR3 length is 16 residues. Germline V gene lookup returns CDR1 SGHTA and CDR2 FQGNSA. The V and J ends lost 4 bases and 0 bases respectively, with 13 bases between them. The table came from immunoSEQ multiplex PCR; TCRdb's copy has only in-frame clones and leaves some out. The repertoire holds about 150,000 clones, with 85% to 95% as singletons. The chain joins TRBV7-2 to TRBJ1-5, with D hard to call. Sequencing used CD4+ or CD8+ T cells sorted from blood, obtained in a trial of the OX40 agonist ivuxolimab. This clonotype was sampled from an adult with an advanced solid tumor such as melanoma, head and neck, liver or kidney cancer. CDR3 region: CASSSAVVDSNQPQHF. In DNA form, the CDR3 reads TGTGCCAGCAGCTCGGCGGTGGTAGATAGCAATCAGCCCCAGCATTTT.